Below, one T cell receptor (beta chain) is given with its context. Using roughly 180 ng DNA, around 30,000 T cell genomes, the sorted-subset replicate PCRs were run. Sequencing was performed with immunoSEQ multiplex PCR; in TCRdb, only in-frame clones are kept and a portion is missing. The data show over a million clones, around 82% seen once. Germline V gene sequence: CDR1 ENHRY, CDR2 SYGVKD. V lost 5 bases and J 1 base, leaving 10 bases between the germline ends. This CDR3 has 14 residues. The data were obtained in a study of shared clonotypes between healthy human individuals. The J gene is TRBJ2-3, the V gene TRBV10-3; weak D call: TRBD2 (6 bases). This TCR was recovered from a young man in good health. Some clones in this sample may be carry-over from other donors' samples. Sequencing was carried out using memory CD4+ T cells from PBMCs. Subset: CD45RA-negative fraction. CDR3 nucleotides: TGTGCCATCAGTCGGGAGTTGGGCACAGATACGCAGTATTTT. It codes for CAISRELGTDTQYF.